The rows below give T cell receptor beta chains drawn from one sample of a study of PD-L1 blockade in urothelial cancer. Libraries were prepared by immunoSEQ multiplex PCR; TCRdb keeps only in-frame clonotypes and omits some of them. The profile shows tens of thousands of clones, more than 70% of them singletons. The sequenced sample was PBMCs, obtained around atezolizumab (anti-PD-L1) treatment. Receptors originate from a man aged 55 to 69 with urothelial cancer. Each CDR3 is given with its conserved first and last residue. D genes are given only for firm matches. For some rows the clone size is stated as once, few or many, or as a class when expanded; others skip it.

d_gene,j_gene,v_gene,abundance,CDR3aa,CDR3nt
TRBD1,TRBJ2-7,TRBV5-1,-,CASCEVGTVVEEQYF,TGCGCCAGCTGCGAGGTAGGGACAGTAGTTGAGGAGCAGTACTTC
-,TRBJ1-5,TRBV18,-,CASSPQGASPNQPQHF,TGTGCCAGCTCACCACAGGGAGCGAGTCCAAATCAGCCCCAGCATTTT
-,TRBJ2-1,TRBV18,-,CASSPPGGGDNEQFF,TGTGCCAGCTCACCACCGGGAGGGGGGGACAATGAGCAGTTCTTC
TRBD1,TRBJ1-2,TRBV11-2,-,CASSSQDRVTYGYTF,TGTGCCAGCAGCTCCCAGGACAGGGTTACCTATGGCTACACCTTC
TRBD2,TRBJ2-5,TRBV4-1,few,CASSQKLAGQETQYF,TGCGCCAGCAGCCAAAAACTAGCGGGACAAGAGACCCAGTACTTC
TRBD2,TRBJ2-1,TRBV11-3,-,CASSLGVSSGNREQFF,TGTGCCAGCAGCTTAGGAGTGTCTAGCGGGAATCGGGAGCAGTTCTTC
-,TRBJ1-3,TRBV18,-,CASSADSTGNTIYF,TGTGCCAGCTCAGCCGACAGTACTGGAAACACCATATATTTT
TRBD1,TRBJ2-3,TRBV19,-,CASSPQKGTGGTDTQYF,TGTGCCAGTAGTCCCCAAAAGGGGACAGGGGGCACAGATACGCAGTATTTT
TRBD1,TRBJ1-1,TRBV6-5,few,CASSSFRDRAPEAFF,TGTGCCAGCAGTTCCTTCCGGGACAGGGCACCTGAAGCTTTCTTT
TRBD2,TRBJ2-5,TRBV11-2,-,CASSLGPGGETQYF,TGTGCCAGCAGCTTAGGTCCGGGGGGGGAGACCCAGTACTTC
-,TRBJ2-3,TRBV23-1,-,CASNWAEFTDTQYF,TGCGCCAGCAATTGGGCCGAATTCACAGATACGCAGTATTTT
-,TRBJ2-7,TRBV5-1,-,CASSSGQGQYF,TGCGCCAGCAGCTCAGGGCAGGGGCAGTACTTC
TRBD2,TRBJ2-1,TRBV5-4,-,CASSYGTSEVHEQFF,TGTGCCAGCAGCTATGGGACTAGCGAGGTCCATGAGCAGTTCTTC
-,TRBJ2-5,TRBV6-5,-,CASSPWGTFQETQYF,TGTGCCAGCAGTCCTTGGGGGACTTTTCAAGAGACCCAGTACTTC
TRBD2,TRBJ2-1,TRBV11-3,-,CASSQTGLGRNEQFF,TGTGCCAGCAGCCAGACGGGACTAGGAAGGAATGAGCAGTTCTTC
-,TRBJ2-3,TRBV2,-,CASSEAGDTQYF,TGTGCCAGCAGTGAGGCCGGGGATACGCAGTATTTT
TRBD1,TRBJ1-3,TRBV27,once,CASSLVGQGISGNTIYF,TGTGCCAGCAGTTTAGTGGGACAGGGAATATCCGGAAACACCATATATTTT
TRBD1,TRBJ2-7,TRBV6-6,-,CASSLAGQGSYEQYF,TGTGCCAGCAGTCTCGCGGGACAGGGTTCCTACGAGCAGTACTTC
TRBD1,TRBJ2-3,TRBV2,-,CASSSDRWRSTDTQYF,TGTGCCAGCAGCTCGGACAGGTGGAGGAGCACAGATACGCAGTATTTT
-,TRBJ2-7,TRBV10-3,-,CAISSDSYEQYF,TGTGCCATCAGCTCCGACAGCTACGAGCAGTACTTC
TRBD1,TRBJ2-2,TRBV19,-,CASSTKRTGNTGELFF,TGTGCCAGTAGTACCAAGAGGACAGGGAACACCGGGGAGCTGTTTTTT
-,TRBJ1-6,TRBV13,-,CASSLGASNSPLHF,TGTGCCAGCAGCTTAGGGGCCTCTAATTCACCCCTCCACTTT
-,TRBJ1-5,TRBV7-2,-,CASSLALGGGNQPQHF,TGTGCCAGCAGCTTAGCGCTCGGCGGAGGGAATCAGCCCCAGCATTTT
-,TRBJ2-1,TRBV11-2,-,CASSAGTSSGEQFF,TGTGCCAGCAGCGCCGGGACTTCTTCGGGGGAGCAGTTCTTC
-,TRBJ2-6,TRBV7-3,-,CASSPQGGANVLTF,TGTGCCAGCAGCCCCCAGGGTGGGGCCAACGTCCTGACTTTC
TRBD1,TRBJ1-2,TRBV4-1,once,CASSQEGQVYGYTF,TGCGCCAGCAGCCAAGAGGGACAGGTCTATGGCTACACCTTC
-,TRBJ2-7,TRBV28,-,CASSSRLETYEQYF,TGTGCCAGCAGTTCCCGGCTAGAAACCTACGAGCAGTACTTC
TRBD1,TRBJ1-1,TRBV10-3,-,CAISLQGENTEAFF,TGTGCCATCAGCCTACAGGGGGAGAACACTGAAGCTTTCTTT
TRBD1,TRBJ2-4,TRBV7-9,-,CASSPSVDRIRLAKNIQYF,TGTGCCAGCAGCCCCAGTGTGGACAGGATTAGACTAGCCAAAAACATTCAGTACTTC
TRBD1,TRBJ2-7,TRBV6-5,-,CASSGRQGRIYEQYF,TGTGCCAGCAGTGGTAGACAGGGAAGAATCTACGAGCAGTACTTC
TRBD2,TRBJ2-3,TRBV5-4,-,CAYGPRGASTDTQYF,TGTGCCTACGGGCCGCGGGGGGCAAGCACAGATACGCAGTATTTT
-,TRBJ1-2,TRBV7-2,-,CASSLSEAVYGYTF,TGTGCCAGCAGCCTCTCAGAGGCCGTCTATGGCTACACCTTC
TRBD1,TRBJ1-1,TRBV4-1,once,CASSQVGQGASNTEAFF,TGCGCCAGCAGCCAAGTGGGACAGGGGGCATCGAACACTGAAGCTTTCTTT
-,TRBJ1-2,TRBV7-2,-,CASSFPAGLGGYTF,TGTGCCAGCAGCTTCCCCGCGGGGTTGGGTGGCTACACCTTC
TRBD1,TRBJ2-4,TRBV19,-,CASRTTGTGWNIQYF,TGTGCCAGTCGGACCACGGGGACAGGGTGGAACATTCAGTACTTC
-,TRBJ2-2,TRBV19,-,CASSTGTNTGELFF,TGTGCCAGTAGTACAGGGACAAACACCGGGGAGCTGTTTTTT
-,TRBJ2-5,TRBV19,few,CASSRTGTSYQETQYF,TGTGCCAGTAGTCGGACCGGGACATCGTACCAAGAGACCCAGTACTTC
TRBD2,TRBJ2-1,TRBV2,-,CASNKLAGGPDEQFF,TGTGCCAGCAATAAACTAGCGGGGGGGCCCGATGAGCAGTTCTTC
-,TRBJ2-2,TRBV7-9,-,CASSTTDRNTGELFF,TGTGCCAGCAGCACCACAGACAGGAACACCGGGGAGCTGTTTTTT
-,TRBJ1-5,TRBV10-3,-,CAISRELSNQPQHF,TGTGCCATCAGTCGGGAGCTTAGCAATCAGCCCCAGCATTTT
-,TRBJ2-7,TRBV15,-,CATSRDPNYEQYF,TGTGCCACCAGCAGAGATCCCAACTACGAGCAGTACTTC
TRBD1,TRBJ2-7,TRBV5-6,-,CASSLGAGQGPQYF,TGTGCCAGCAGCTTGGGAGCGGGACAGGGGCCCCAGTACTTC
TRBD1,TRBJ1-1,TRBV6-1,-,CASSEPGTGRNTEAFF,TGTGCCAGCAGTGAGCCCGGGACAGGGCGGAACACTGAAGCTTTCTTT
TRBD1,TRBJ1-1,TRBV19,-,CASSSGTAWNTEAFF,TGTGCCAGTAGTAGCGGGACAGCCTGGAACACTGAAGCTTTCTTT
TRBD2,TRBJ2-5,TRBV9,-,CASSPDGGRETQYF,TGTGCCAGCAGCCCAGACGGCGGGAGGGAGACCCAGTACTTC
TRBD1,TRBJ1-2,TRBV19,-,CASSIIGTGGDSNYGYTF,TGTGCCAGTAGTATAATAGGGACAGGCGGCGACTCGAACTATGGCTACACCTTC